A single T cell receptor beta chain is shown here with its context. Some clones are missing from TCRdb's copy, which holds only in-frame ones; the method was immunoSEQ multiplex PCR. This repertoire shows nearly 90,000 clones, roughly 89% found once; its top ten account for about 1.5%. The germline V and J ends were trimmed by 4 bases and 4 bases, with 17 bases remaining between them. This CDR3 has 15 residues. Germline-derived CDR1 and CDR2 are GTSNPN and SVGIG (reference sequence). This entry is derived from a study of OX40 agonist ivuxolimab in advanced cancers. The sequence was obtained from an adult with an advanced solid tumor such as melanoma, head and neck, liver or kidney cancer. The chain uses TRBV30 and TRBJ1-5; tentative D call: TRBD1 (6 bases). Here the sequenced sample was CD4+ or CD8+ T cells sorted from blood, taken in a trial of the OX40 agonist ivuxolimab. The CDR3 nucleotides are TGTGCCTGGACCCACTCCCCACAGGGAAATCAGCCCCAGCATTTT. Protein product: CAWTHSPQGNQPQHF. Full variable domain (remainder filled in from reference TRBV30 and TRBJ1-5): SQTIHQWPATLVQPVGSPLSLECTVEGTSNPNLYWYRQAAGRGLQLLFYSVGIGQISSEVPQNLSASRPQDRQFILSSKKLLLSDSGFYLCAWTHSPQGNQPQHFGDGTRLSIL.